Given below is one T cell receptor beta chain in context. The antigen is not known. The CDR3 contains 15 residues. The germline gives CDR1 MNHNY, CDR2 SVGAGI (reference sequence). V trimming: 2 bases; J trimming: 3 bases; junction bases outside the gene matches: 4. By way of CD45RO/CCR7/CD25/CD127/CD95/CD27, the CD4+ regulatory, stem cell-like memory, central memory and naive cells were sorted. The data stem from a study of beta chain features in type 1 diabetes. Study-level results: A PCR bias possibly favoring shorter templates would apply equally to patients and controls. VDJ junctions sequenced from type 1 diabetes patients showed fewer insertions and more deletions. Significant though moderate, a shortening of TCRB CDR3s appeared in all four CD4+ subsets of Type 1 diabetes patients. The naive, central memory and Treg TCRB repertoires of patients appeared to be more similar to one another than those of healthy donors.

The study reverse transcribed the entire isolated RNA, so it sequenced expressed TCRB transcripts. Clones were read by immunoSEQ multiplex PCR, and TCRdb kept only the in-frame ones, dropping some. The sample has more than 100,000 clones, 7% to 10% seen once; the top ten hold 0.65% to 0.75%. The TCR comes from a man aged 25-45 years with type 1 diabetes. V and J are TRBV6-6 and TRBJ2-3, with TRBD2 matching 8 bases. The sample was central memory CD4+ T cells from blood. The CDR3, as DNA: TGTGCCAGCAGTTACGGCGGGGGGCAGACAGATACGCAGTATTTT. This gives the protein CASSYGGGQTDTQYF.